This entry lists 20 T cell receptor beta chains sequenced from one sample in a study of control samples from healthy donors and cancer patients. Libraries were prepared by immunoSEQ multiplex PCR; TCRdb keeps only in-frame clonotypes and omits some of them. The sample includes around 6,100 clones, around three quarters of them seen just once. Sequenced material: formalin-fixed, paraffin-embedded tissue. The source of these receptors is a male donor with melanoma.

The chain is built from TRBV9 and TRBJ2-7; D tentatively reads TRBD1 or TRBD2 (5 bases each). This CDR3 comprises 15 residues. Germline CDR1 SGDLS, CDR2 YYNGEE. Trimming shortened V by 0 bases and J by 2 bases, and 12 bases separated the two germline ends. The chain's CDR3 is CASSVGPGRTYEQYF. CDR3 DNA sequence: TGTGCCAGCAGCGTAGGACCGGGACGAACCTACGAGCAGTACTTC.

In its sample, this clone was seen once. The V gene is TRBV7-8, the J gene TRBJ2-7, with 7 nucleotides matching TRBD2. The trim removed 5 bases at V and 2 bases at J, leaving 3 bases unmatched. CDR3 length: 13 amino acids. Germline V gene sequence: CDR1 SGHVS, CDR2 FQNEAQ. The CDR3 bases are TGTGCCAGCAGCGTGCTAGCGGCCTACGAGCAGTACTTC. As protein: CASSVLAAYEQYF.

This chain connects TRBV6-5 to TRBJ2-1; 10 bases are a match to TRBD2. This CDR3 is built from 13 residues. Looked up from germline, CDR1 is MNHEY and CDR2 is SVGAGI. V gave up 6 bases and J gave up 15 bases; unmatched junction bases: 11. This CDR3 is CASRGDLAGDWFF. CDR3 nucleotides: TGTGCCAGCAGGGGGGACCTAGCGGGAGACTGGTTCTTC.

The rearrangement uses TRBV5-5 and TRBJ2-1; 7 bases map to TRBD2. V lost 10 bases and J lost 13; bases outside the gene matches: 17. The CDR3 has 13 amino acids. Per germline, CDR1 SGHKS and CDR2 YYEKEE (reference sequence). The chain's CDR3 is CADGAGPYNKQFF. The CDR3, as DNA: TGTGCCGACGGAGCGGGACCCTACAATAAACAGTTCTTC.

This clone turned up a few times. The CDR3 region is CASTGTSGDYNEQFF. For the CDR3, the DNA is TGTGCCAGCACCGGGACTAGCGGAGACTACAATGAGCAGTTCTTC. This sequence joins TRBV5-6 and TRBJ2-1; 11 bases are a match to TRBD2. J gave up 3 bases and V 6 bases, and 5 bases lay outside the gene matches. Per germline, CDR1 SGHDT and CDR2 YYEEEE. The CDR3 spans 15 residues.

The chain recombines TRBV28 with TRBJ2-1; TRBD2 matches 9 bases. The length of the CDR3 is 13 residues. In germline, CDR1 is MDHEN, CDR2 SYDVKM. The ends lost 5 bases at V and 6 bases at J; junction bases unmatched: 2. The CDR3: CASSGGRANEQFF. The CDR3 DNA follows: TGTGCCAGCAGTGGCGGGAGGGCCAATGAGCAGTTCTTC.

The chain couples TRBV7-9 to TRBJ2-1; D might be TRBD1 (6 bases). Looked up from germline, CDR1 is SEHNR and CDR2 is FQNEAQ (reference sequence). CDR3 length: 15 residues. V lost 5 bases and J 6 bases, leaving 17 bases between the germline ends. CDR3 loop: CASSPMTGRSNEQFF. The CDR3 DNA sequence: TGTGCCAGCAGCCCCATGACAGGTAGGAGCAATGAGCAGTTCTTC.

On this clone itself: The same CDR3 can be traced to other DNA sequences in this sample. The rearrangement joins TRBV27 to TRBJ2-1, with D uncertain. This CDR3 is built from 13 residues. Trimming removed 2 bases from V and 7 bases from J, with 9 bases in between. Germline-derived CDR1 and CDR2 are MNHEY and SMNVEV (reference sequence). This CDR3 is CASSLSRQNEQFF. CDR3 DNA sequence: TGTGCCAGCAGTTTAAGTAGGCAAAATGAGCAGTTCTTC.

This clone has a handful of counts. This rearrangement joins TRBV2 to TRBJ2-1; D may be TRBD2 (5 bases). The CDR3 sequence is 12 residues long. CDR1 is SNHLY and CDR2 is FYNNEI in the germline V gene. V lost 3 bases and J lost 7, with 7 bases in between. The CDR3 sequence: CASSDGGNEQFF. In DNA form, the CDR3 reads TGTGCCAGCAGTGATGGAGGAAATGAGCAGTTCTTC.

This chain links TRBV9 with TRBJ2-1; the D gene is possibly TRBD1 (5 bases). Per germline, CDR1 SGDLS and CDR2 YYNGEE. The CDR3 covers 14 residues. Deletions cut 2 bases from V and 5 bases from J, with 11 bases between. The CDR3: CASSVLADNNEQFF. The CDR3 region has the DNA TGTGCCAGCAGCGTGTTGGCGGACAACAATGAGCAGTTCTTC. The complete variable domain, with remaining parts taken from reference TRBV9 and TRBJ2-1, reads DSGVTQTPKHLITATGQRVTLRCSPRSGDLSVYWYQQSLDQGLQFLIQYYNGEERAKGNILERFSAQQFPDLHSELNLSSLELGDSALYFCASSVLADNNEQFFGPGTRLTVL.

V and J are TRBV18 and TRBJ2-7; D ambiguous. Germline CDR1 is KGHSH and CDR2 is LQKENI. V lost 3 bases and J lost 4, with 10 bases in between. This CDR3 contains 13 residues. CDR3 nucleotides: TGTGCCAGCTCACCGTCCGTAGATTACGAGCAGTACTTC. Its protein is CASSPSVDYEQYF.

The chain recombines TRBV6-1 with TRBJ1-2; 7 bases are a match to TRBD1. J gave up 0 bases and V 3 bases, and 4 bases lay outside the gene matches. The CDR3 contains 15 residues. From germline, CDR1 is MNHNS and CDR2 SASEGT. CDR3: CASSDETGTNYGYTF. The DNA of the CDR3 is TGTGCCAGCAGTGATGAGACAGGGACTAACTATGGCTACACCTTC.

The chain links TRBV12-5 to TRBJ2-6; D remains unclear. Germline V lookup: CDR1 LGHNT, CDR2 FRNRAP. This CDR3 contains 13 residues. V shed 7 bases and J shed 1 base, with 5 bases lying between them. CDR3 DNA: TGTGCTAGTGCCTTTTCTGGGGCCAACGTCCTGACTTTC. Translation gives CASAFSGANVLTF.

This clone came up a few times. The rearrangement joins TRBV6-6 to TRBJ1-1; D remains unclear. Germline values: CDR1 MNHNY, CDR2 SVGAGI (reference sequence). The CDR3 contains 15 residues. Between the trimmed V and J ends, which lost 5 bases and 3 bases, there was a span of 16 bases. The CDR3 is CASSGQSIQDTEAFF. CDR3 nucleotide sequence: TGTGCCAGCAGTGGGCAAAGTATTCAAGACACTGAAGCTTTCTTT.

This clone was seen more than once but under ten times. V usage is TRBV11-3 and J usage is TRBJ2-1; 7 bases are a match to TRBD2. Germline CDR1 SGHNT, CDR2 YENEEA. The CDR3 totals 16 residues. J lost 5 bases, V lost 5 bases, and 12 bases had no gene match. The CDR3 region is CASSTGAGTGNNEQFF. In DNA form, the CDR3 reads TGTGCCAGCAGCACCGGAGCGGGAACCGGTAACAATGAGCAGTTCTTC.

This CDR3 reads CASSFSQDTQYF. The CDR3 DNA is TGTGCCAGCAGCTTTAGCCAGGATACGCAGTATTTT. V usage is TRBV3-1 (or the pseudogene TRBV3-2) and J usage is TRBJ2-3, with D uncertain. CDR3 length: 12 amino acids. The germline gives CDR1 LGHDT, CDR2 YNNKEL (reference sequence). V lost 5 bases and J lost 6, with 9 bases in between.

The sample holds a few counts of this clone. The V call is TRBV15, the J call TRBJ2-5, with TRBD1 as a possible D gene (6 bases). The CDR3 spans 15 residues. Germline assignment: CDR1 LNHNV and CDR2 YYDKDF (reference sequence). Trimming took 5 bases from V and 5 from J, leaving 18 bases between them. Here the CDR3 reads CATSGVDSRGETQYF. The CDR3 bases are TGTGCCACCAGCGGGGTCGACTCGAGGGGGGAGACCCAGTACTTC.

This chain joins TRBV5-1 and TRBJ1-1; TRBD1 matches at 8 bases. Germline assignment: CDR1 SGHRS and CDR2 YFSETQ. CDR3 length equals 13 residues. Unmatched junction bases numbered 4, after V lost 4 bases and J lost 5 bases. The CDR3 is CASSPRGQTEAFF. For the CDR3, the DNA is TGCGCCAGCAGCCCCAGGGGGCAAACTGAAGCTTTCTTT.

This clone was detected only once. This chain connects TRBV25-1 to TRBJ2-1; possible D gene TRBD2, 5 bases. Trimming took off 8 bases at V and 0 bases at J, with 8 bases between the two ends. This CDR3 has 13 residues. Per the germline V gene, CDR1 is MGHDK and CDR2 is SYGVNS. This CDR3 is CASESGSYNEQFF. CDR3 nucleotide sequence: TGTGCCAGCGAGAGCGGCTCCTACAATGAGCAGTTCTTC.

The sample holds one count of this clone. The rearrangement uses TRBV2 and TRBJ2-2; TRBD1 agrees at 7 bases. V dropped 5 bases and J dropped 7; count of bases not matched to a gene: 4. Per germline, CDR1 SNHLY and CDR2 FYNNEI. This CDR3 comprises 13 residues. The CDR3 DNA follows: TGTGCCAGCAGTACACAGGGGAACGGGGAGCTGTTTTTT. Amino acid sequence: CASSTQGNGELFF.